One sample yielded the 23 T cell receptor beta chains listed below, sequenced in a study of beta chain features in type 1 diabetes. The investigators reverse transcribed all of the isolated RNA, so they sequenced expressed TCRB transcripts. Measured with immunoSEQ multiplex PCR; TCRdb has only the in-frame clones, and not every one. Of around 250,000 clones listed, more than 11% are singletons. The antigens these receptors bind are not known. Points from the study as a whole: Shortening that was moderate but significant affected the TCRB CDR3s of Type 1 diabetes patients in all four CD4+ subsets.

Sample: naive CD4+ T cells from blood. These receptors were collected from a man aged 30 to 39 with type 1 diabetes.

The CDR3: CASSIDRGNYGYTF. The CDR3 bases are TGTGCCAGTAGTATAGATCGGGGAAACTATGGCTACACCTTC. This chain links TRBV19 with TRBJ1-2; no firm D call. This CDR3 is built from 14 residues. Germline assignment: CDR1 LNHDA and CDR2 SQIVND (reference sequence). Trimming shortened V by 0 bases and J by 2 bases, and 7 bases separated the two germline ends.

This clone was counted a few times. The chain uses TRBV5-4 and TRBJ2-3; the D gene is possibly TRBD2 (6 bases). The CDR3 length is 13 residues. The V end lost 4 bases, the J end lost 6 bases, and 12 bases lay between the germline ends. Looked up from germline, CDR1 is SGHNT and CDR2 is YYREEE (reference sequence). The CDR3 protein is CASSLSGLDTQYF. In DNA form, the CDR3 reads TGTGCCAGCAGCCTCTCGGGACTCGATACGCAGTATTTT.

The chain links TRBV10-3 to TRBJ2-3, with D perhaps TRBD1 (6 bases). CDR3 size: 15 residues. V lost 6 bases to trimming and J lost 3 bases, with 16 bases between them. CDR1 and CDR2 from the germline V gene are ENHRY and SYGVKD. CDR3: CAISRTGKWTDTQYF. CDR3 DNA sequence: TGTGCCATCAGCCGAACAGGGAAGTGGACAGATACGCAGTATTTT.

This chain links TRBV19 with TRBJ2-3, with TRBD1 identical over 8 bases. Germline V gene lookup returns CDR1 LNHDA and CDR2 SQIVND (reference sequence). The CDR3 contains 16 residues. The trim removed 0 bases at V and 6 bases at J, leaving 8 bases unmatched. The CDR3 here is CASSIEWDRSYDTQYF. CDR3 in DNA: TGTGCCAGTAGTATAGAATGGGACAGGTCTTATGATACGCAGTATTTT.

The J gene is TRBJ1-5, the V gene TRBV5-6; unclear D gene. V was trimmed by 4 bases and J by 0 bases, leaving 8 bases between them. The CDR3 runs to 14 residues. Looked up from germline, CDR1 is SGHDT and CDR2 is YYEEEE. The CDR3 region has the DNA TGTGCCAGCAGCCGGCGGGCTAGCAATCAGCCCCAGCATTTT. Encoded protein: CASSRRASNQPQHF.

This clone has a handful of counts. The same CDR3 is also encoded by other DNA sequences in this sample. J is TRBJ2-3 and V is TRBV5-4; TRBD2 agrees at 7 bases. The CDR3 length is 15 residues. Looked up from germline, CDR1 is SGHNT and CDR2 is YYREEE (reference sequence). After removal of 0 bases from V and 0 bases from J, the junction contained 1 base not matched to a gene. The CDR3 coding sequence is TGTGCCAGCAGCTTGGGCGGGGGTAGCACAGATACGCAGTATTTT. The encoded protein is CASSLGGGSTDTQYF.

As for this clone: Other DNA sequences from this sample encode an identical CDR3 as well. The chain combines TRBV6-6 with TRBJ2-5, with D uncertain. The CDR3 is 12 residues long. The ends were cut back, 2 bases at V and 4 bases at J, with 5 bases in the middle. Germline CDR1 reads MNHNY; CDR2 reads SVGAGI (reference sequence). The CDR3 DNA follows: TGTGCCAGCAGTTACGAGCGAGAGACCCAGTACTTC. Protein product: CASSYERETQYF.

Remarks on this clone: This same CDR3 is encoded by further DNA sequences in the sample. The V call is TRBV5-1, the J call TRBJ1-1; no definite D call. The CDR3 length is 12 residues. CDR1 is SGHRS and CDR2 is YFSETQ in the germline V gene. Trimming shortened V by 0 bases and J by 10 bases, and 10 bases separated the two germline ends. Here the CDR3 DNA reads TGCGCCAGCAGCTTGGGCCGGGAAGGAGCTTTCTTT. Amino acids: CASSLGREGAFF.

The gene calls are TRBV9 and TRBJ2-1, with 8 positions matching TRBD2. The CDR3 spans 15 residues. The trim removed 7 bases at V and 0 bases at J, leaving 6 bases unmatched. Germline V lookup: CDR1 SGDLS, CDR2 YYNGEE. The CDR3 here is CASSLSGNSYNEQFF. Here the CDR3 DNA reads TGTGCCAGCTCCCTTAGCGGGAACTCCTACAATGAGCAGTTCTTC.

This clone was detected once. The chain has TRBV2 and TRBJ2-2; 9 bases agree with TRBD2. J lost 5 bases, V lost 6 bases, and 7 bases had no gene match. CDR3 size: 15 residues. From germline, CDR1 is SNHLY and CDR2 FYNNEI. CDR3 nucleotide sequence: TGTGCCAGCAGACAAGAGGGACTAGCTACCGGGGAGCTGTTTTTT. Translated: CASRQEGLATGELFF.

The CDR3 spells CASSPRGSYEQYF. The CDR3 nucleotides are TGCGCCAGCAGCCCCCGCGGATCCTACGAGCAGTACTTC. The chain recombines TRBV4-1 with TRBJ2-7, with D hard to call. The CDR3 is 13 amino acids. Germline loops: CDR1 MGHRA, CDR2 YSYEKL. V was shortened by 4 bases and J by 1 base, with 8 bases between the two germline ends.

The V call is TRBV18, the J call TRBJ2-7; TRBD2 matches at 9 bases. The CDR3 loop spans 16 amino acids. The germline CDR1 and CDR2 sequences are KGHSH and LQKENI. V trimming: 1 base; J trimming: 7 bases; junction bases outside the gene matches: 11. Written as DNA, the CDR3 is TGTGCCAGCTCACCACAGGCGTCTAGCGGGACTCAAGAGCAGTACTTC. Translating it yields CASSPQASSGTQEQYF.

This clone was seen more than once but under ten times. V gene TRBV5-1 combines with J gene TRBJ2-4; D might be TRBD2 (5 bases). The CDR3 has 15 amino acids. Trimming pared 2 bases from V and 2 bases from J, leaving 11 bases between. The germline V gene has CDR1 SGHRS and CDR2 YFSETQ. CDR3 loop: CASSFGGVTKNIQYF. The CDR3, as DNA: TGCGCCAGCAGCTTTGGAGGAGTTACCAAAAACATTCAGTACTTC. Full variable domain (rest looked up from reference TRBV5-1 and TRBJ2-4): KAGVTQTPRYLIKTRGQQVTLSCSPISGHRSVSWYQQTPGQGLQFLFEYFSETQRNKGNFPGRFSGRQFSNSRSEMNVSTLELGDSALYLCASSFGGVTKNIQYFGAGTRLSVL.

The rearrangement links TRBV29-1 to TRBJ2-2; no firm D call. Trimming took 4 bases from V and 0 from J, leaving 6 bases between them. This CDR3 has 13 amino acids. From germline, CDR1 is SQVTM and CDR2 ANQGSEA. The CDR3 coding sequence is TGCAGCGTTGGTCAGACGAACACCGGGGAGCTGTTTTTT. Protein product: CSVGQTNTGELFF.

With respect to this clone: At one boundary the junction diverges from the germline segment, which might be a read error. The rearrangement links TRBV6-5 to TRBJ2-5, with D perhaps matching TRBD2 (6 bases). The CDR3 is 15 residues long. The germline V gene has CDR1 MNHEY and CDR2 SVGAGI. The CDR3 region is CAISVTSSDRETQYF. In DNA, the CDR3 is TGTGCCATCAGTGTAACCTCTAGCGATCGGGAGACCCAGTACTTC.

V gene TRBV4-2 combines with J gene TRBJ2-1, with TRBD2 identical over 7 bases. V lost 3 bases, J lost 4 bases, and 6 bases stayed unmatched. CDR1 is LGHNA and CDR2 is YNFKEQ in the germline V gene. The CDR3 runs to 15 residues. CDR3 bases: TGTGCCAGCAGCCAGGCTAGCGGTTCGTACAATGAGCAGTTCTTC. The encoded protein is CASSQASGSYNEQFF.

The chain is built from TRBV10-2 and TRBJ1-5; tentative D call: TRBD1 (6 bases). V lost 3 bases, J lost 7 bases, and 13 bases lay in between. The CDR3 contains 14 residues. Germline V gene lookup returns CDR1 WSHSY and CDR2 SAAADI. CDR3 DNA: TGCGCCAGCAGTGAAGGGCAGGGGCAACAGCCCCAGCATTTT. This gives the protein CASSEGQGQQPQHF.

This chain joins TRBV5-6 and TRBJ2-4, with D perhaps TRBD2 (6 bases). V lost 6 bases and J lost 0, with 16 bases in between. The germline V gene encodes CDR1 SGHDT and CDR2 YYEEEE. The CDR3 totals 16 residues. The CDR3, as DNA: TGTGCCAGCAACCCCGGGCGGGGATTAGCCAAAAACATTCAGTACTTC. Translating gives CASNPGRGLAKNIQYF.

The chain couples TRBV18 to TRBJ2-3; TRBD1 aligns across 7 bases. The V gene's germline CDR1 is KGHSH and CDR2 LQKENI. The CDR3 consists of 16 residues. V dropped 6 bases and J dropped 0; count of bases not matched to a gene: 9. CDR3 DNA sequence: TGTGCCAGCTCCCCCGTTGGGACAGCTAGCACAGATACGCAGTATTTT. This sequence encodes CASSPVGTASTDTQYF.

DNA for the CDR3: TGTGCCAGCTCACTGGGGACTAGCGGGAGTTACGAGCAGTACTTC. The encoded protein is CASSLGTSGSYEQYF. This chain uses TRBV18 with TRBJ2-7; 14 bases agree with TRBD2. CDR1 is KGHSH and CDR2 is LQKENI in the germline V gene. V was pared by 4 bases and J by 4 bases, with 3 bases of the junction left unmatched. CDR3 length: 15 residues.

A few counts support this clone. This chain uses TRBV18 with TRBJ1-1; D unclear. Trimming pared 3 bases from V and 6 bases from J, leaving 14 bases between. This CDR3 has 14 residues. Germline V CDR1 and CDR2: KGHSH, LQKENI. CDR3 in amino acids: CASSPLGGEAEAFF. Written as DNA, the CDR3 is TGTGCCAGCTCACCCCTAGGCGGGGAGGCTGAAGCTTTCTTT.

The chain combines TRBV25-1 with TRBJ2-3, with 13 bases aligning to TRBD2. Trimming at V came to 4 bases and at J to 7 bases, leaving 5 bases not matched to a gene. The germline V gene has CDR1 MGHDK and CDR2 SYGVNS. This CDR3 comprises 15 residues. In DNA, the CDR3 is TGTGCCAGCAGTGGGGGACTAGCGGGAATGAATACGCAGTATTTT. Amino acids: CASSGGLAGMNTQYF.

The V gene is TRBV7-9, the J gene TRBJ1-1, with TRBD1 identical over 7 bases. V was clipped by 5 bases and J by 6 bases; unmatched bases: 12. The CDR3 length is 15 residues. CDR1 and CDR2 from the germline V gene are SEHNR and FQNEAQ (reference sequence). DNA for the CDR3: TGTGCCAGCAGCCCGACAGGGTCGCTCGTCGCTGAAGCTTTCTTT. This encodes CASSPTGSLVAEAFF.